This is a list of T cell receptor beta chains from one sample in a study of T cell changes during pregnancy in multiple sclerosis. The protocol was immunoSEQ multiplex PCR, while the TCRdb copy is restricted to in-frame clones and leaves out a portion. The repertoire includes just under 65,000 clones, roughly nine tenths of them detected once, and approximately 1.5% sits in the top ten. This material consisted of peripheral blood, taken after pregnancy. All receptors come from a female donor in good health, enrolled as a control in a pregnancy study. Both conserved end residues are part of each CDR3. The D gene is left open where the match is weak. For some rows the clone size is stated as once, few or many, or as a class when expanded; others skip it.

V gene: TRBV15; clone size: NA; D gene: NA; J gene: TRBJ1-2; CDR3 protein: CATSRQGGDYGYTF; CDR3 DNA: TGTGCCACCAGCCGTCAGGGAGGTGACTATGGCTACACCTTC
V gene: TRBV30; clone size: NA; D gene: TRBD1; J gene: TRBJ1-5; CDR3 protein: CAWRQQGFQPQHF; CDR3 DNA: TGTGCCTGGAGGCAACAGGGGTTTCAGCCCCAGCATTTT
V gene: TRBV6-1; clone size: NA; D gene: NA; J gene: TRBJ2-7; CDR3 protein: CASSDSGYEQYF; CDR3 DNA: TGTGCCAGCAGTGACTCGGGGTACGAGCAGTACTTC
V gene: TRBV7-9; clone size: NA; D gene: NA; J gene: TRBJ1-1; CDR3 protein: CASSIRLGTDLNTEAFF; CDR3 DNA: TGTGCCAGCAGCATAAGATTAGGGACTGACTTGAACACTGAAGCTTTCTTT
V gene: TRBV6-5; clone size: NA; D gene: NA; J gene: TRBJ1-1; CDR3 protein: CASSYYGVRNTEAFF; CDR3 DNA: TGTGCCAGCAGTTATTACGGGGTCAGGAACACTGAAGCTTTCTTT
V gene: TRBV11-2; clone size: NA; D gene: TRBD1; J gene: TRBJ1-6; CDR3 protein: CASRHGTGDNSPLHF; CDR3 DNA: TGTGCCAGCAGGCACGGGACAGGGGATAATTCACCCCTCCACTTT
V gene: TRBV5-1; clone size: NA; D gene: TRBD1; J gene: TRBJ2-3; CDR3 protein: CASSYSGQGTDTQYF; CDR3 DNA: TGCGCCAGCAGCTATTCGGGACAGGGCACAGATACGCAGTATTTT
V gene: TRBV2; clone size: NA; D gene: TRBD1; J gene: TRBJ2-4; CDR3 protein: CASSGTGEPNIQYF; CDR3 DNA: TGTGCCAGCAGTGGAACAGGGGAGCCAAACATTCAGTACTTC
V gene: TRBV19; clone size: NA; D gene: NA; J gene: TRBJ2-2; CDR3 protein: CASIPVGVPGELFF; CDR3 DNA: TGTGCCAGTATCCCTGTCGGGGTACCCGGGGAGCTGTTTTTT
V gene: TRBV27; clone size: NA; D gene: TRBD1; J gene: TRBJ2-1; CDR3 protein: CASSLPGDSPTIDEQFF; CDR3 DNA: TGTGCCAGCAGCCTCCCCGGGGACAGTCCTACAATTGATGAGCAGTTCTTC
V gene: TRBV10-3; clone size: NA; D gene: NA; J gene: TRBJ2-3; CDR3 protein: CAISGSTHSTDTQYF; CDR3 DNA: TGTGCCATCAGTGGTTCGACTCATAGCACAGATACGCAGTATTTT
V gene: TRBV19; clone size: NA; D gene: TRBD1; J gene: TRBJ1-1; CDR3 protein: CASSIVNRGRGVGYFPEAFF; CDR3 DNA: TGTGCCAGTAGTATAGTGAACAGGGGGCGCGGGGTTGGATATTTCCCTGAAGCTTTCTTT
V gene: TRBV7-3; clone size: NA; D gene: NA; J gene: TRBJ2-7; CDR3 protein: CASSLSPRYEQYF; CDR3 DNA: TGTGCCAGCAGCTTATCGCCGCGTTACGAGCAGTACTTC
V gene: TRBV5-5; clone size: NA; D gene: TRBD1; J gene: TRBJ2-3; CDR3 protein: CASSLIGQQGADTQYF; CDR3 DNA: TGTGCCAGCAGCTTGATTGGACAACAGGGGGCGGATACGCAGTATTTT
V gene: TRBV7-2; clone size: NA; D gene: NA; J gene: TRBJ2-7; CDR3 protein: CASSLAGLYEQYF; CDR3 DNA: TGTGCCAGCAGCTTAGCGGGCCTATACGAGCAGTACTTC
V gene: TRBV6-1; clone size: NA; D gene: TRBD1; J gene: TRBJ1-5; CDR3 protein: CASSADRVYSNQPQHF; CDR3 DNA: TGTGCCAGCAGTGCGGACAGGGTTTATAGCAATCAGCCCCAGCATTTT
V gene: TRBV7-2; clone size: NA; D gene: NA; J gene: TRBJ1-1; CDR3 protein: CASSLGGAGTTEAFF; CDR3 DNA: TGTGCCAGCAGCTTGGGGGGGGCAGGGACCACTGAAGCTTTCTTT
V gene: TRBV5-4; clone size: NA; D gene: TRBD1; J gene: TRBJ2-7; CDR3 protein: CASSWGDRGKSEQYF; CDR3 DNA: TGTGCCAGCAGCTGGGGGGACAGGGGAAAATCCGAGCAGTACTTC
V gene: TRBV7-3; clone size: NA; D gene: TRBD1; J gene: TRBJ1-2; CDR3 protein: CASSLRGQGGDGYTF; CDR3 DNA: TGTGCCAGCAGCTTACGGGGACAGGGGGGAGATGGCTACACCTTC
V gene: TRBV2; clone size: NA; D gene: TRBD1; J gene: TRBJ2-6; CDR3 protein: CASSRDRGNSGANVLTF; CDR3 DNA: TGTGCCAGCAGTAGGGACAGGGGGAACTCTGGGGCCAACGTCCTGACTTTC
V gene: TRBV29-1; clone size: NA; D gene: TRBD2; J gene: TRBJ2-1; CDR3 protein: CSAEGVSGANNEQFF; CDR3 DNA: TGCAGCGCCGAGGGGGTTAGCGGGGCCAACAATGAGCAGTTCTTC
V gene: TRBV6-6; clone size: NA; D gene: NA; J gene: TRBJ1-2; CDR3 protein: CASSYFRDTYGYTF; CDR3 DNA: TGTGCCAGCAGTTACTTCCGGGACACCTATGGCTACACCTTC
V gene: TRBV7-2; clone size: NA; D gene: TRBD2; J gene: TRBJ2-1; CDR3 protein: CASSVPGLVNEQFF; CDR3 DNA: TGTGCCAGCAGCGTACCGGGACTAGTTAATGAGCAGTTCTTC
V gene: TRBV5-1; clone size: NA; D gene: TRBD1; J gene: TRBJ1-2; CDR3 protein: CASSATGGRNYGYTF; CDR3 DNA: TGCGCCAGCAGCGCGACAGGGGGCAGGAACTATGGCTACACCTTC
V gene: TRBV4-1; clone size: NA; D gene: TRBD1; J gene: TRBJ2-2; CDR3 protein: CASSRPDVGTGGSGELFF; CDR3 DNA: TGCGCCAGCAGCCGGCCGGATGTAGGGACAGGGGGTTCCGGGGAGCTGTTTTTT
V gene: TRBV6-5; clone size: NA; D gene: NA; J gene: TRBJ2-4; CDR3 protein: CASRDRLAKNIQYF; CDR3 DNA: TGTGCCAGCCGAGACAGACTAGCCAAAAACATTCAGTACTTC
V gene: TRBV18; clone size: NA; D gene: TRBD1; J gene: TRBJ1-1; CDR3 protein: CASSPLDRGNTEAFF; CDR3 DNA: TGTGCCAGCTCACCACTGGACAGGGGGAACACTGAAGCTTTCTTT
V gene: TRBV4-1; clone size: NA; D gene: TRBD2; J gene: TRBJ2-7; CDR3 protein: CASSQVFTSGVPYEQYF; CDR3 DNA: TGCGCCAGCAGCCAAGTCTTTACTAGCGGGGTGCCCTACGAGCAGTACTTC
V gene: TRBV27; clone size: NA; D gene: TRBD1; J gene: TRBJ1-5; CDR3 protein: CASSTGGTQPQHF; CDR3 DNA: TGTGCCAGCTCGACAGGGGGCACTCAGCCCCAGCATTTT
V gene: TRBV11-1; clone size: NA; D gene: NA; J gene: TRBJ1-2; CDR3 protein: CASSLVGDGSYTF; CDR3 DNA: TGTGCCAGCAGCTTAGTCGGTGACGGGAGCTACACCTTC
V gene: TRBV6-1; clone size: NA; D gene: NA; J gene: TRBJ1-2; CDR3 protein: CASSEMAGNNYGYTF; CDR3 DNA: TGTGCCAGCAGTGAAATGGCAGGGAACAACTATGGCTACACCTTC
V gene: TRBV7-9; clone size: NA; D gene: TRBD1; J gene: TRBJ2-1; CDR3 protein: CASSSTLRPGTENYNEQFF; CDR3 DNA: TGTGCCAGCAGCTCAACCCTCAGACCCGGGACAGAGAATTACAATGAGCAGTTCTTC
V gene: TRBV28; clone size: NA; D gene: NA; J gene: TRBJ1-4; CDR3 protein: CATRDRSGEKLFF; CDR3 DNA: TGTGCCACCAGAGACAGGTCTGGTGAAAAACTGTTTTTT
V gene: TRBV9; clone size: NA; D gene: NA; J gene: TRBJ1-2; CDR3 protein: CASSVGRGYGYTF; CDR3 DNA: TGTGCCAGCAGCGTAGGCAGGGGTTATGGCTACACCTTC
V gene: TRBV11-2; clone size: few; D gene: NA; J gene: TRBJ2-7; CDR3 protein: CASSLRGVYEQYF; CDR3 DNA: TGTGCCAGCAGCCTAAGGGGCGTCTACGAGCAGTACTTC
V gene: TRBV10-1; clone size: NA; D gene: NA; J gene: TRBJ1-2; CDR3 protein: CASSGGEGYTF; CDR3 DNA: TGCGCCAGCAGTGGAGGCGAGGGCTACACCTTC
V gene: TRBV7-6; clone size: NA; D gene: NA; J gene: TRBJ2-3; CDR3 protein: CASSLSSALTDTQYF; CDR3 DNA: TGTGCCAGCAGCTTAAGTAGCGCCCTCACAGATACGCAGTATTTT
V gene: TRBV5-1; clone size: NA; D gene: TRBD1; J gene: TRBJ2-2; CDR3 protein: CASSWGGQGALIVGTGELFF; CDR3 DNA: TGCGCCAGCAGCTGGGGCGGACAGGGGGCGCTCATAGTCGGCACCGGGGAGCTGTTTTTT
V gene: TRBV11-2; clone size: NA; D gene: NA; J gene: TRBJ2-7; CDR3 protein: CASSPLNRLSYEQYF; CDR3 DNA: TGTGCCAGCAGCCCCCTGAACAGGTTATCCTACGAGCAGTACTTC
V gene: TRBV6-5; clone size: NA; D gene: TRBD1; J gene: TRBJ1-1; CDR3 protein: CASSFPGQFGEAFF; CDR3 DNA: TGTGCCAGCAGTTTCCCGGGACAGTTCGGTGAAGCTTTCTTT
V gene: TRBV30; clone size: NA; D gene: TRBD1; J gene: TRBJ1-2; CDR3 protein: CAWSVQGRGVGYTF; CDR3 DNA: TGTGCCTGGAGTGTACAGGGGAGAGGTGTCGGCTACACCTTC
V gene: TRBV7-2; clone size: NA; D gene: NA; J gene: TRBJ1-2; CDR3 protein: CASSTGVGSDGYTF; CDR3 DNA: TGTGCCAGCAGCACGGGGGTAGGCTCAGATGGCTACACCTTC
V gene: TRBV6-7; clone size: few; D gene: NA; J gene: TRBJ1-1; CDR3 protein: CASSRPGMDPLNTEAFF; CDR3 DNA: TGTGCCAGCAGTCGACCAGGAATGGATCCCCTGAACACTGAAGCTTTCTTT
V gene: TRBV10-2; clone size: NA; D gene: TRBD1; J gene: TRBJ1-1; CDR3 protein: CASSVDRGTEAFF; CDR3 DNA: TGCGCCAGCAGTGTTGACAGGGGCACTGAAGCTTTCTTT
V gene: TRBV11-3; clone size: NA; D gene: NA; J gene: TRBJ1-1; CDR3 protein: CATGEDAQANTEAFF; CDR3 DNA: TGTGCCACCGGGGAGGATGCACAGGCCAACACTGAAGCTTTCTTT
V gene: TRBV2; clone size: NA; D gene: NA; J gene: TRBJ1-6; CDR3 protein: CASSVRVGNSPLHF; CDR3 DNA: TGTGCCAGCAGCGTGAGGGTTGGTAATTCACCCCTCCACTTT
V gene: TRBV7-2; clone size: NA; D gene: NA; J gene: TRBJ2-7; CDR3 protein: CASSLARHNSYEQYF; CDR3 DNA: TGTGCCAGCAGCTTAGCGCGACACAACTCCTACGAGCAGTACTTC
V gene: TRBV27; clone size: NA; D gene: TRBD1; J gene: TRBJ1-4; CDR3 protein: CASSMYRGENEKLFF; CDR3 DNA: TGTGCCAGCAGTATGTACAGGGGGGAAAATGAAAAACTGTTTTTT
V gene: TRBV21-1; clone size: NA; D gene: NA; J gene: TRBJ2-3; CDR3 protein: CASSKEGTGPSDTQYF; CDR3 DNA: TGTGCCAGCAGCAAAGAGGGCACAGGGCCTTCAGATACGCAGTATTTT
V gene: TRBV14; clone size: NA; D gene: NA; J gene: TRBJ1-2; CDR3 protein: CASRRGSYGYTF; CDR3 DNA: TGTGCCAGCAGGCGGGGATCCTATGGCTACACCTTC
V gene: TRBV6-6; clone size: NA; D gene: NA; J gene: TRBJ1-4; CDR3 protein: CASSRTARDEKLFF; CDR3 DNA: TGTGCCAGCAGTAGGACAGCAAGGGATGAAAAACTGTTTTTT